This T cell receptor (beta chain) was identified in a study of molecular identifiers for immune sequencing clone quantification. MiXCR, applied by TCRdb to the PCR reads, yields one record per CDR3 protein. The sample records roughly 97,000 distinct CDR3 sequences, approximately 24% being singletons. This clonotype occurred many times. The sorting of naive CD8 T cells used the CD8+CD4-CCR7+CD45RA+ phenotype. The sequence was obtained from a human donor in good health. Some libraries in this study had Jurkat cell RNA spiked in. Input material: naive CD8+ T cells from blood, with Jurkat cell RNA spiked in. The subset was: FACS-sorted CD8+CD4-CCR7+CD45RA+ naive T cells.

CDR3 residues: CASSLVDLAEVDEQFF. The CDR3 region has the DNA TGCGCCAGCAGCTTGGTTGACCTAGCCGAAGTTGATGAGCAGTTCTTC. This rearrangement joins TRBV5-1 to TRBJ2-1; D may be TRBD2 (5 bases). Per the germline V gene, CDR1 is SGHRS and CDR2 is YFSETQ. The V and J ends lost 0 bases and 8 bases respectively, with 18 bases between them. The CDR3 consists of 16 residues.